These 32 T cell receptor beta chains were all obtained from the same sample, sequenced in a study of control samples from healthy donors and cancer patients. TCRdb's copy holds only in-frame clones and misses some; the assay was immunoSEQ multiplex PCR. The repertoire consists of around 140,000 clones, with roughly nine tenths occurring once and the leading ten covering under 9%. Sequencing input: blood. These receptor sequences come from a man aged 18 to 29 in good health.

The chain joins TRBV29-1 to TRBJ1-5; tentative D call: TRBD1 (5 bases). CDR1 and CDR2 from the germline V gene are SQVTM and ANQGSEA. Trimming cost V 6 bases and J 6 bases, with 18 bases left between them. The CDR3 has 14 residues. The CDR3 loop reads CSVRGRGEGQPQHF. CDR3 bases: TGCAGCGTCCGAGGCCGAGGGGAGGGTCAGCCCCAGCATTTT.

V gene TRBV6-4 combines with J gene TRBJ1-2; TRBD1 is a possible D gene (6 bases). This CDR3 has 13 amino acids. Germline-derived CDR1 and CDR2 are MRHNA and SNTAGT. The ends were cut back, 6 bases at V and 8 bases at J, with 16 bases in the middle. DNA of the CDR3: TGTGCCAGCAGAGAACAGGGTGTGGGAGGCTACACCTTC. Encoded protein: CASREQGVGGYTF.

V gene TRBV5-5 combines with J gene TRBJ1-5, with D hard to call. Germline V CDR1 and CDR2: SGHKS, YYEKEE (reference sequence). Trimming took 3 bases from V and 3 from J, leaving 7 bases between them. This CDR3 spans 13 amino acids. This CDR3 is CASSYSDNQPQHF. The CDR3 bases are TGTGCCAGCAGCTACTCGGACAATCAGCCCCAGCATTTT.

The V call is TRBV19, the J call TRBJ1-1; D is undetermined. Trimming cost V 5 bases and J 3 bases, with 10 bases left between them. Looked up from germline, CDR1 is LNHDA and CDR2 is SQIVND (reference sequence). This CDR3 comprises 13 residues. The CDR3: CASSLTWDTEAFF. The CDR3 region has the DNA TGTGCCAGTAGTCTAACTTGGGACACTGAAGCTTTCTTT.

This clone was seen a few times. This rearrangement joins TRBV10-3 to TRBJ1-5, with D hard to call. This CDR3 region has 13 residues. Between the trimmed V and J ends, which lost 3 bases and 7 bases, there was a span of 10 bases. Germline CDR1 and CDR2: ENHRY and SYGVKD. The CDR3 loop is CAISDNDPQPQHF. In DNA, the CDR3 is TGTGCCATCAGTGATAACGATCCCCAGCCCCAGCATTTT.

This clone was seen just once. Here the CDR3 reads CAWSHTSGANVLTF. CDR3 coding DNA: TGTGCCTGGAGTCATACCTCTGGGGCCAACGTCCTGACTTTC. The rearrangement joins TRBV30 to TRBJ2-6; no firm D call. The V gene's germline CDR1 is GTSNPN and CDR2 SVGIG (reference sequence). The CDR3 is 14 amino acids. V lost 2 bases and J lost 0, with 5 bases in between.

The chain uses TRBV30 and TRBJ2-7; no firm D call. Trimming pared 0 bases from V and 4 bases from J, leaving 10 bases between. This CDR3 contains 13 residues. Germline-derived CDR1 and CDR2 are GTSNPN and SVGIG (reference sequence). CDR3 coding DNA: TGTGCCTGGAGTGTCGGGCAGGATTACGAGCAGTACTTC. Its translation is CAWSVGQDYEQYF.

This chain's CDR3 is CASSSLSSGNTIYF. DNA for the CDR3: TGTGCCAGCAGCTCCCTGTCCTCTGGAAACACCATATATTTT. V usage is TRBV7-2 and J usage is TRBJ1-3; D gene ambiguous. Germline-derived CDR1 and CDR2 are SGHTA and FQGNSA. V was cut by 4 bases and J by 0 bases, with 7 bases left in between. This CDR3 has 14 amino acids. Combining the CDR3 with reference TRBV7-2 and TRBJ1-3 gives the whole variable domain GAGVSQSPSNKVTEKGKDVELRCDPISGHTALYWYRQSLGQGLEFLIYFQGNSAPDKSGLPSDRFSAERTGGSVSTLTIQRTQQEDSAVYLCASSSLSSGNTIYFGEGSWLTVV.

V and J are TRBV16 and TRBJ2-3; D might be TRBD2 (5 bases). The CDR3 runs to 14 residues. CDR1 KGHSY and CDR2 FQNENV come from the germline V gene. Trimming removed 0 bases at V and 4 bases at J, with 8 bases between. The CDR3 region has the DNA TGTGCCAGCAGCCAATCAACAGCGGCAGATACGCAGTATTTT. As protein: CASSQSTAADTQYF.

The chain has TRBV4-3 and TRBJ2-1, with D perhaps matching TRBD1 (6 bases). Trimming shortened V by 0 bases and J by 3 bases, and 12 bases separated the two germline ends. Germline V gene sequence: CDR1 LGHNA, CDR2 YSLEER. CDR3 length: 16 amino acids. The CDR3 region is CASSQDGLGGYNEQFF. CDR3 in DNA: TGCGCCAGCAGCCAAGATGGTCTAGGGGGCTACAATGAGCAGTTCTTC.

The chain has TRBV11-2 and TRBJ2-1, with a tentative D call TRBD1 (5 bases). CDR3 size: 17 residues. Germline V gene lookup returns CDR1 SGHAT and CDR2 FQNNGV. V was shortened by 4 bases and J by 0 bases, with 16 bases between the two germline ends. Written as DNA, the CDR3 is TGTGCCAGCAGCTCCCCGGGTAGGGGCCGCTCCTACAATGAGCAGTTCTTC. This codes for CASSSPGRGRSYNEQFF.

This chain joins TRBV19 and TRBJ2-3; D possibly matches TRBD1 or TRBD2 (5 bases each). The V and J ends lost 6 bases and 6 bases respectively, with 16 bases between them. CDR3 length equals 14 residues. Germline CDR1 and CDR2: LNHDA and SQIVND (reference sequence). The CDR3 region is CASSPTGTHDTQYF. The CDR3 nucleotides are TGTGCCAGTAGCCCTACTGGGACCCACGATACGCAGTATTTT. Full variable domain (remainder filled in from reference TRBV19 and TRBJ2-3): DGGITQSPKYLFRKEGQNVTLSCEQNLNHDAMYWYRQDPGQGLRLIYYSQIVNDFQKGDIAEGYSVSREKKESFPLTVTSAQKNPTAFYLCASSPTGTHDTQYFGPGTRLTVL.

This clone came up once. This chain uses TRBV9 with TRBJ2-5, with D perhaps given as TRBD1 or TRBD2 (5 bases each). Germline CDR1 is SGDLS and CDR2 is YYNGEE. The length of the CDR3 is 12 residues. V lost 0 bases, J lost 5 bases, and 5 bases lay in between. In DNA, the CDR3 is TGTGCCAGCAGCGTAGGGGGGGAGACCCAGTACTTC. Protein product: CASSVGGETQYF.

The chain joins TRBV5-1 to TRBJ2-7; 10 bases fit TRBD1. Looked up from germline, CDR1 is SGHRS and CDR2 is YFSETQ. The CDR3 extends over 18 amino acids. Trimming cost V 4 bases and J 3 bases; bases outside gene matches: 16. This CDR3 is CASSTGTGAGSENYEQYF. CDR3 in DNA: TGCGCCAGCAGCACCGGGACAGGGGCCGGTAGCGAAAACTACGAGCAGTACTTC.

This sequence joins TRBV5-4 and TRBJ2-7; perhaps TRBD2 as D (5 bases). Germline CDR1 is SGHNT and CDR2 is YYREEE (reference sequence). Trimming left V 4 bases short and J 5 bases short, with 16 bases between. This CDR3 contains 14 residues. The CDR3 protein is CASSTSRQRDEQYF. CDR3 DNA sequence: TGTGCCAGCAGCACCTCCCGCCAGAGGGACGAGCAGTACTTC.

About this clone: The sample carries other DNA sequences with the same CDR3. The chain couples TRBV30 to TRBJ2-2; D is perhaps TRBD1 (6 bases). Germline V gives CDR1 GTSNPN, CDR2 SVGIG (reference sequence). Trimming shortened V by 0 bases and J by 5 bases, and 10 bases separated the two germline ends. The CDR3 is 14 residues long. CDR3 amino acids: CAWSVLGGTGELFF. In nucleotides, the CDR3 is TGTGCCTGGAGTGTACTAGGGGGAACCGGGGAGCTGTTTTTT.

This clone was found once. J is TRBJ1-5 and V is TRBV30; TRBD1 agrees at 11 bases. This CDR3 has 14 residues. V trimming: 4 bases; J trimming: 7 bases; junction bases outside the gene matches: 6. In germline, CDR1 is GTSNPN, CDR2 SVGIG (reference sequence). The CDR3 sequence is CAWNPGQGGQPQHF. CDR3 nucleotide sequence: TGTGCCTGGAACCCGGGACAGGGGGGACAGCCCCAGCATTTT.

The chain has TRBV4-2 and TRBJ1-4; D ambiguous. The CDR3 is 16 residues long. CDR1 is LGHNA and CDR2 is YNFKEQ in the germline V gene. V was trimmed by 4 bases and J by 0 bases, leaving 12 bases between them. For the CDR3, the DNA is TGTGCCAGCAGCCCTCAAATGGCAGCAACTAATGAAAAACTGTTTTTT. Amino acid sequence: CASSPQMAATNEKLFF.

The gene calls are TRBV6-5 and TRBJ2-7; a weak D match, TRBD1 (5 bases). The CDR3 covers 15 residues. Germline loops: CDR1 MNHEY, CDR2 SVGAGI. V was cut by 0 bases and J by 1 base, with 10 bases left in between. CDR3 residues: CASSYSVRESYEQYF. Here the CDR3 DNA reads TGTGCCAGCAGTTACTCTGTCAGGGAATCCTACGAGCAGTACTTC.

DNA for the CDR3: TGTGCCAGCAGCAAAGTTGGGGGGGAGACCCAGTACTTC. Amino acids: CASSKVGGETQYF. The V gene is TRBV21-1, the J gene TRBJ2-5; TRBD2, the D gene given by the table, was not confirmed from the DNA. TRBV21-1 is tagged as a pseudogene. This CDR3 has 13 residues.

V is TRBV4-1 and J is TRBJ2-5; 12 bases map to TRBD1. CDR1 is MGHRA and CDR2 is YSYEKL in the germline V gene. J gave up 7 bases and V 3 bases, and 21 bases lay outside the gene matches. The CDR3 totals 20 residues. CDR3 coding DNA: TGCGCCAGCAGCCAGTTACCACCGTCACGTCCGGGACAGGGGGCGGGGACCCAGTACTTC. This sequence encodes CASSQLPPSRPGQGAGTQYF.

V and J are TRBV5-1 and TRBJ2-7; D ambiguous. From germline, CDR1 is SGHRS and CDR2 YFSETQ. Trimming took off 0 bases at V and 3 bases at J, with 4 bases between the two ends. The CDR3 has 12 residues. CDR3 sequence: CASSLDDYEQYF. The CDR3 DNA reads as TGCGCCAGCAGCTTGGACGACTACGAGCAGTACTTC.

V gene TRBV18 combines with J gene TRBJ1-4, with D unresolved. In germline, CDR1 is KGHSH, CDR2 LQKENI. The CDR3 spans 16 residues. V was shortened by 1 base and J by 8 bases, with 17 bases between the two germline ends. As DNA, the CDR3 is TGTGCCAGCTCACCACAAAGGGAGCGTCTCAGGGAAAAACTGTTTTTT. Translating it yields CASSPQRERLREKLFF.

The chain couples TRBV19 to TRBJ1-6, with D possibly matching TRBD1 (6 bases). There are 14 residues in the CDR3. Germline CDR1 LNHDA, CDR2 SQIVND (reference sequence). Trimming took off 7 bases at V and 7 bases at J, with 14 bases between the two ends. CDR3 sequence (DNA): TGTGCCAGTACCATAGGGGGTGTCAATTCACCCCTCCACTTT. It is translated as CASTIGGVNSPLHF.

The gene calls are TRBV18 and TRBJ1-6, with 7 bases matching TRBD1. With 4 bases clipped from V and 6 bases from J, the junction kept 3 bases outside the gene matches. The CDR3 runs to 14 residues. Per the germline V gene, CDR1 is KGHSH and CDR2 is LQKENI. The CDR3 sequence: CASSRRDSNSPLHF. The CDR3, as DNA: TGTGCCAGCTCACGCCGGGACAGTAATTCACCCCTCCACTTT.

The rearrangement joins TRBV11-2 to TRBJ1-3, with D uncertain. Trimming pared 0 bases from V and 8 bases from J, leaving 8 bases between. Germline V gene sequence: CDR1 SGHAT, CDR2 FQNNGV. The CDR3 covers 13 residues. The CDR3 nucleotides are TGTGCCAGCAGCTTAGATGGATTGGACACCATATATTTT. This sequence encodes CASSLDGLDTIYF. Supplemented by reference TRBV11-2 and TRBJ1-3, the full variable domain reads EAGVAQSPRYKIIEKRQSVAFWCNPISGHATLYWYQQILGQGPKLLIQFQNNGVVDDSQLPKDRFSAERLKGVDSTLKIQPAKLEDSAVYLCASSLDGLDTIYFGEGSWLTVV.

In its sample, this clone was seen once. As DNA, the CDR3 is TGTGCCAGCTCACGGCTAGCGGGGGGAACAGATACGCAGTATTTT. Translating gives CASSRLAGGTDTQYF. V is TRBV18 and J is TRBJ2-3, with 11 bases matching TRBD2. This CDR3 region has 15 residues. The V and J ends lost 4 bases and 3 bases, in that order; junction bases with no gene match: 3. The germline CDR1 and CDR2 sequences are KGHSH and LQKENI.

This clone was picked up one time. V is TRBV28 and J is TRBJ1-6, with 7 bases aligning to TRBD1. The germline gives CDR1 MDHEN, CDR2 SYDVKM. Losses at the gene ends were 3 bases for V and 8 bases for J; bases not matched to a gene: 7. This CDR3 comprises 15 residues. The CDR3 loop is CASSFPRDRYSPLHF. The CDR3 region has the DNA TGTGCCAGCAGTTTCCCCCGGGACAGATATTCACCCCTCCACTTT.

This rearrangement joins TRBV19 to TRBJ2-7, with D possibly matching TRBD1 (6 bases). This CDR3 has 11 residues. CDR1 is LNHDA and CDR2 is SQIVND in the germline V gene (reference sequence). Trimming shortened V by 6 bases and J by 7 bases, and 10 bases separated the two germline ends. The CDR3, as DNA: TGTGCCAGTAGAACAGACAGGGAGCAGTACTTC. Amino acids: CASRTDREQYF. Full variable domain (rest looked up from reference TRBV19 and TRBJ2-7): DGGITQSPKYLFRKEGQNVTLSCEQNLNHDAMYWYRQDPGQGLRLIYYSQIVNDFQKGDIAEGYSVSREKKESFPLTVTSAQKNPTAFYLCASRTDREQYFGPGTRLTVT.

This clone was recorded only once. The chain uses TRBV7-2 and TRBJ2-3, with 7 positions matching TRBD2. Germline V gene data show CDR1 as SGHTA and CDR2 as FQGNSA. The CDR3 has 14 residues. Germline trimming cut 6 bases from V and 5 bases from J; bases unmatched to any gene: 8. As DNA, the CDR3 is TGTGCCAGCAGAGGAGTGGGGGGGGGAGATACGCAGTATTTT. This gives the protein CASRGVGGGDTQYF.

The gene calls are TRBV12-3 or TRBV12-4 and TRBJ2-2; D ambiguous. Trimming stripped 3 bases from V and 6 bases from J, with 2 bases between. The CDR3 sequence is 11 residues long. The CDR3 nucleotides are TGTGCCAGCAGTTTCGCCGGGGAGCTGTTTTTT. Its protein product is CASSFAGELFF.

The chain recombines TRBV19 with TRBJ1-6; D is perhaps TRBD1 (5 bases). With 7 bases removed from V and 9 bases from J, the gap between germline ends came to 13 bases. Germline V lookup: CDR1 LNHDA, CDR2 SQIVND (reference sequence). This CDR3 has 13 residues. CDR3 in amino acids: CASTDERGSPLHF. As DNA, the CDR3 is TGTGCCAGTACTGACGAAAGGGGTTCACCCCTCCACTTT.